These 24 T cell receptor beta chains were all obtained from the same sample, sequenced in a study of OX40 agonist ivuxolimab in advanced cancers. Produced via immunoSEQ multiplex PCR; TCRdb's table is partial and in-frame only. The sample includes roughly 62,000 clones, around 90% of them seen just once. The material was CD4+ or CD8+ T cells sorted from blood, obtained in a trial of the OX40 agonist ivuxolimab. The source of these receptors is an adult with an advanced solid tumor such as melanoma, head and neck, liver or kidney cancer.

The rearrangement links TRBV2 to TRBJ2-3; 14 bases agree with TRBD2. The CDR3 runs to 18 residues. V shed 6 bases, J shed 2 bases, and the junction held 10 bases outside the gene matches. Germline loops: CDR1 SNHLY, CDR2 FYNNEI. The CDR3 loop reads CASRRLAGGRTFTDTQYF. The CDR3 DNA reads TGTGCCAGCAGACGACTAGCGGGGGGGCGGACGTTCACAGATACGCAGTATTTT.

This clone appeared once. The V gene is TRBV7-9, the J gene TRBJ1-4; TRBD1 matches 8 bases. The CDR3 covers 12 residues. Germline trimming cut 5 bases from V and 10 bases from J; bases unmatched to any gene: 3. CDR1 SEHNR and CDR2 FQNEAQ come from the germline V gene (reference sequence). The CDR3 protein is CASSHGQGKLFF. CDR3 DNA: TGTGCCAGCAGCCATGGACAGGGAAAACTGTTTTTT.

This clone was seen just once. V usage is TRBV30 and J usage is TRBJ2-2; a possible D gene is TRBD1 (5 bases). The germline gives CDR1 GTSNPN, CDR2 SVGIG (reference sequence). V lost 4 bases and J lost 4, with 10 bases in between. The CDR3 sequence is 13 residues long. Written as DNA, the CDR3 is TGTGCCTGGACAGGGATGGGCACCGGGGAGCTGTTTTTT. It specifies CAWTGMGTGELFF.

This clone was seen just once. V and J are TRBV29-1 and TRBJ1-1; D not resolved. The CDR3 sequence is 13 residues long. Per the germline V gene, CDR1 is SQVTM and CDR2 is ANQGSEA. V gave up 7 bases and J gave up 2 bases, with 14 bases separating them. The CDR3: CSAVRIINTEAFF. As DNA, the CDR3 is TGCAGCGCCGTAAGAATAATCAACACTGAAGCTTTCTTT.

This rearrangement joins TRBV18 to TRBJ1-1, with 8 bases fitting TRBD1. Germline CDR1 and CDR2: KGHSH and LQKENI. With 5 bases clipped from V and 5 bases from J, the junction kept 7 bases outside the gene matches. The CDR3 has 14 amino acids. DNA for the CDR3: TGTGCCAGCTCAGCGGGACAGGCGGGGACTGAAGCTTTCTTT. It translates to CASSAGQAGTEAFF.

This clone occurred once. CDR3 sequence (DNA): TGCAGCGTTGAAACAGATTCTTATGGCTACACCTTC. This translates into CSVETDSYGYTF. V is TRBV29-1 and J is TRBJ1-2; no firm D call. The CDR3 consists of 12 residues. V was clipped by 2 bases and J by 5 bases, with 9 bases between them. Germline CDR1 is SQVTM and CDR2 is ANQGSEA. The full variable domain, rest sourced from reference TRBV29-1 and TRBJ1-2, is SAVISQKPSRDICQRGTSLTIQCQVDSQVTMMFWYRQQPGQSLTLIATANQGSEATYESGFVIDKFPISRPNLTFSTLTVSNMSPEDSSIYLCSVETDSYGYTFGSGTRLTVV.

The V and J genes are TRBV30 and TRBJ1-4; D ambiguous. CDR3 length equals 12 residues. Trimming took off 0 bases at V and 8 bases at J, with 7 bases between the two ends. CDR1 is GTSNPN and CDR2 is SVGIG in the germline V gene (reference sequence). CDR3: CAWSVLREKLFF. As DNA, the CDR3 is TGTGCCTGGAGTGTATTGAGGGAAAAACTGTTTTTT.

V is TRBV6-6 and J is TRBJ1-2, with TRBD1 identical over 7 bases. The CDR3 contains 13 residues. Trimming took 4 bases from V and 4 from J; bases not matched to a gene: 3. The germline V gene encodes CDR1 MNHNY and CDR2 SVGAGI (reference sequence). The CDR3 DNA reads TGTGCCAGCAGTTTTGGGACAGTCTATGGCTACACCTTC. This sequence encodes CASSFGTVYGYTF.

The chain is built from TRBV19 and TRBJ2-3, with 8 bases lining up with TRBD2. Per the germline V gene, CDR1 is LNHDA and CDR2 is SQIVND (reference sequence). The CDR3 length is 14 residues. V was pared by 4 bases and J by 3 bases, with 3 bases of the junction left unmatched. The CDR3 is CASSNTGGTDTQYF. The CDR3 DNA sequence: TGTGCCAGTAGTAATACGGGAGGGACAGATACGCAGTATTTT.

A word on this clone: Within the sample, other DNA sequences also encode this same CDR3. The V gene is TRBV19, the J gene TRBJ1-5, with unresolved D. Per the germline V gene, CDR1 is LNHDA and CDR2 is SQIVND (reference sequence). This CDR3 region has 16 residues. V lost 1 base, J lost 4 bases, and 14 bases lay in between. CDR3 bases: TGTGCCAGTAGTATAGGCACAAAATTTAGTAATCAGCCCCAGCATTTT. This encodes CASSIGTKFSNQPQHF.

The chain links TRBV18 to TRBJ1-2; maybe TRBD1 (6 bases). V dropped 3 bases and J dropped 6 bases, with 8 bases sitting between them. This CDR3 is 12 amino acids long. In germline, CDR1 is KGHSH, CDR2 LQKENI. CDR3 protein: CASSPSGDGYTF. The CDR3 nucleotides read TGTGCCAGCTCACCGTCAGGGGATGGCTACACCTTC.

The CDR3 DNA reads as TGTGCCAGTAGGGTGACAGGCCAAGAGACCCAGTACTTC. Its translation is CASRVTGQETQYF. The V gene is TRBV19, the J gene TRBJ2-5; a weak D match, TRBD1 (6 bases). This CDR3 contains 13 residues. Germline V lookup: CDR1 LNHDA, CDR2 SQIVND (reference sequence). V lost 6 bases to trimming and J lost 1 base, with 9 bases between them. The variable domain in full, completed from reference TRBV19 and TRBJ2-5, reads DGGITQSPKYLFRKEGQNVTLSCEQNLNHDAMYWYRQDPGQGLRLIYYSQIVNDFQKGDIAEGYSVSREKKESFPLTVTSAQKNPTAFYLCASRVTGQETQYFGPGTRLLVL.

V and J are TRBV11-2 and TRBJ2-5; tentative D call: TRBD2 (6 bases). Germline V gene data show CDR1 as SGHAT and CDR2 as FQNNGV. The V gene lost 3 bases and the J gene lost 5 bases, with 16 bases spanning the gap. The CDR3 is 15 residues long. The CDR3 nucleotides read TGTGCCAGCAGCTTCAAAACGGAGGCGGGGGAGACCCAGTACTTC. It is translated as CASSFKTEAGETQYF.

This chain links TRBV30 with TRBJ2-1; D may correspond to TRBD1 or TRBD2 (5 bases each). The CDR3 sequence is 16 residues long. V shed 1 base and J shed 0 bases, with 13 bases lying between them. Germline V gene lookup returns CDR1 GTSNPN and CDR2 SVGIG (reference sequence). This chain's CDR3 is CAWSERGRVSYNEQFF. In nucleotides, the CDR3 is TGTGCCTGGAGTGAGAGGGGCCGAGTCTCCTACAATGAGCAGTTCTTC.

The chain combines TRBV27 with TRBJ1-6; no firm D call. The CDR3 spans 14 residues. Germline loops: CDR1 MNHEY, CDR2 SMNVEV (reference sequence). The V end was cut by 4 bases, the J end by 7 bases, with 11 bases between. CDR3 sequence: CASSSRASNSPLHF. CDR3 coding DNA: TGTGCCAGCAGTTCTCGGGCCTCAAATTCACCCCTCCACTTT.

The rearrangement links TRBV6-1 to TRBJ2-1; 8 bases map to TRBD2. Germline V gives CDR1 MNHNS, CDR2 SASEGT. Unmatched junction bases numbered 6, after V lost 2 bases and J lost 9 bases. The CDR3 is 14 residues long. The CDR3 region has the DNA TGTGCCAGCAGTGAAACCGGACTAGCTGCTGAGCAGTTCTTC. Amino acid sequence: CASSETGLAAEQFF.

The rearrangement joins TRBV19 to TRBJ2-1, with TRBD1 identical over 10 bases. CDR1 is LNHDA, CDR2 SQIVND, per germline (reference sequence). Trimming at V came to 1 base and at J to 3 bases, leaving 3 bases not matched to a gene. The CDR3 length is 16 residues. The chain's CDR3 is CASSIGGQGLYNEQFF. For the CDR3, the DNA is TGTGCCAGTAGTATAGGGGGACAGGGGCTCTACAATGAGCAGTTCTTC.

The V call is TRBV7-3, the J call TRBJ2-2, with D tentatively TRBD1 (6 bases). Between the trimmed V and J ends, which lost 6 bases and 6 bases, there was a span of 11 bases. CDR3 length: 13 amino acids. Looked up from germline, CDR1 is SGHTA and CDR2 is FQGTGA. CDR3 coding DNA: TGTGCCAGCAGTGAACAGGGCTCCGGGGAGCTGTTTTTT. This gives the protein CASSEQGSGELFF.

V is TRBV25-1 and J is TRBJ2-1; D unclear. Germline V gene data show CDR1 as MGHDK and CDR2 as SYGVNS. V lost 1 base and J lost 0, with 16 bases in between. CDR3 length: 18 residues. CDR3 sequence (DNA): TGTGCCAGCAGTGAATTTACCCCTCAGACCATCTCCTACAATGAGCAGTTCTTC. Its protein is CASSEFTPQTISYNEQFF.

This sequence joins TRBV4-1 and TRBJ1-2, with D perhaps matching TRBD1 (6 bases). Per germline, CDR1 MGHRA and CDR2 YSYEKL. Trimming removed 4 bases from V and 4 bases from J, with 19 bases in between. The CDR3 length is 16 residues. CDR3 nucleotides: TGCGCCAGCAGCCCAGGGGAGGCAGGAGCCTTCTATGGCTACACCTTC. Translation gives CASSPGEAGAFYGYTF.

V and J are TRBV19 and TRBJ1-2; no definite D call. This CDR3 is built from 13 residues. The V gene's germline CDR1 is LNHDA and CDR2 SQIVND (reference sequence). The V gene lost 3 bases and the J gene lost 2 bases, with 7 bases spanning the gap. DNA for the CDR3: TGTGCCAGTAGTATTGAGTTAAACTATGGCTACACCTTC. Its translation is CASSIELNYGYTF.

The chain combines TRBV11-2 with TRBJ1-1; D is uncertain. Germline CDR1 SGHAT, CDR2 FQNNGV. The length of the CDR3 is 14 residues. Trimming took off 0 bases at V and 8 bases at J, with 13 bases between the two ends. CDR3 sequence: CASSLDSERSEAFF. The CDR3 bases are TGTGCCAGCAGCTTAGATAGTGAAAGGTCCGAAGCTTTCTTT.

V gene TRBV7-9 combines with J gene TRBJ1-1; the D is unclear. V lost 2 bases to trimming and J lost 9 bases, with 10 bases between them. Germline-derived CDR1 and CDR2 are SEHNR and FQNEAQ (reference sequence). CDR3 length: 12 residues. The CDR3, as DNA: TGTGCCAGCAGCTTAATAACCGGGAAAGCTTTCTTT. Its translation is CASSLITGKAFF.

The chain carries TRBV25-1 and TRBJ1-5; D is ambiguous. The germline V gene has CDR1 MGHDK and CDR2 SYGVNS. The CDR3 runs 14 residues. The V end was cut by 2 bases, the J end by 0 bases, with 5 bases between. This CDR3 is CASSEEYSNQPQHF. In DNA form, the CDR3 reads TGTGCCAGCAGTGAAGAGTATAGCAATCAGCCCCAGCATTTT.